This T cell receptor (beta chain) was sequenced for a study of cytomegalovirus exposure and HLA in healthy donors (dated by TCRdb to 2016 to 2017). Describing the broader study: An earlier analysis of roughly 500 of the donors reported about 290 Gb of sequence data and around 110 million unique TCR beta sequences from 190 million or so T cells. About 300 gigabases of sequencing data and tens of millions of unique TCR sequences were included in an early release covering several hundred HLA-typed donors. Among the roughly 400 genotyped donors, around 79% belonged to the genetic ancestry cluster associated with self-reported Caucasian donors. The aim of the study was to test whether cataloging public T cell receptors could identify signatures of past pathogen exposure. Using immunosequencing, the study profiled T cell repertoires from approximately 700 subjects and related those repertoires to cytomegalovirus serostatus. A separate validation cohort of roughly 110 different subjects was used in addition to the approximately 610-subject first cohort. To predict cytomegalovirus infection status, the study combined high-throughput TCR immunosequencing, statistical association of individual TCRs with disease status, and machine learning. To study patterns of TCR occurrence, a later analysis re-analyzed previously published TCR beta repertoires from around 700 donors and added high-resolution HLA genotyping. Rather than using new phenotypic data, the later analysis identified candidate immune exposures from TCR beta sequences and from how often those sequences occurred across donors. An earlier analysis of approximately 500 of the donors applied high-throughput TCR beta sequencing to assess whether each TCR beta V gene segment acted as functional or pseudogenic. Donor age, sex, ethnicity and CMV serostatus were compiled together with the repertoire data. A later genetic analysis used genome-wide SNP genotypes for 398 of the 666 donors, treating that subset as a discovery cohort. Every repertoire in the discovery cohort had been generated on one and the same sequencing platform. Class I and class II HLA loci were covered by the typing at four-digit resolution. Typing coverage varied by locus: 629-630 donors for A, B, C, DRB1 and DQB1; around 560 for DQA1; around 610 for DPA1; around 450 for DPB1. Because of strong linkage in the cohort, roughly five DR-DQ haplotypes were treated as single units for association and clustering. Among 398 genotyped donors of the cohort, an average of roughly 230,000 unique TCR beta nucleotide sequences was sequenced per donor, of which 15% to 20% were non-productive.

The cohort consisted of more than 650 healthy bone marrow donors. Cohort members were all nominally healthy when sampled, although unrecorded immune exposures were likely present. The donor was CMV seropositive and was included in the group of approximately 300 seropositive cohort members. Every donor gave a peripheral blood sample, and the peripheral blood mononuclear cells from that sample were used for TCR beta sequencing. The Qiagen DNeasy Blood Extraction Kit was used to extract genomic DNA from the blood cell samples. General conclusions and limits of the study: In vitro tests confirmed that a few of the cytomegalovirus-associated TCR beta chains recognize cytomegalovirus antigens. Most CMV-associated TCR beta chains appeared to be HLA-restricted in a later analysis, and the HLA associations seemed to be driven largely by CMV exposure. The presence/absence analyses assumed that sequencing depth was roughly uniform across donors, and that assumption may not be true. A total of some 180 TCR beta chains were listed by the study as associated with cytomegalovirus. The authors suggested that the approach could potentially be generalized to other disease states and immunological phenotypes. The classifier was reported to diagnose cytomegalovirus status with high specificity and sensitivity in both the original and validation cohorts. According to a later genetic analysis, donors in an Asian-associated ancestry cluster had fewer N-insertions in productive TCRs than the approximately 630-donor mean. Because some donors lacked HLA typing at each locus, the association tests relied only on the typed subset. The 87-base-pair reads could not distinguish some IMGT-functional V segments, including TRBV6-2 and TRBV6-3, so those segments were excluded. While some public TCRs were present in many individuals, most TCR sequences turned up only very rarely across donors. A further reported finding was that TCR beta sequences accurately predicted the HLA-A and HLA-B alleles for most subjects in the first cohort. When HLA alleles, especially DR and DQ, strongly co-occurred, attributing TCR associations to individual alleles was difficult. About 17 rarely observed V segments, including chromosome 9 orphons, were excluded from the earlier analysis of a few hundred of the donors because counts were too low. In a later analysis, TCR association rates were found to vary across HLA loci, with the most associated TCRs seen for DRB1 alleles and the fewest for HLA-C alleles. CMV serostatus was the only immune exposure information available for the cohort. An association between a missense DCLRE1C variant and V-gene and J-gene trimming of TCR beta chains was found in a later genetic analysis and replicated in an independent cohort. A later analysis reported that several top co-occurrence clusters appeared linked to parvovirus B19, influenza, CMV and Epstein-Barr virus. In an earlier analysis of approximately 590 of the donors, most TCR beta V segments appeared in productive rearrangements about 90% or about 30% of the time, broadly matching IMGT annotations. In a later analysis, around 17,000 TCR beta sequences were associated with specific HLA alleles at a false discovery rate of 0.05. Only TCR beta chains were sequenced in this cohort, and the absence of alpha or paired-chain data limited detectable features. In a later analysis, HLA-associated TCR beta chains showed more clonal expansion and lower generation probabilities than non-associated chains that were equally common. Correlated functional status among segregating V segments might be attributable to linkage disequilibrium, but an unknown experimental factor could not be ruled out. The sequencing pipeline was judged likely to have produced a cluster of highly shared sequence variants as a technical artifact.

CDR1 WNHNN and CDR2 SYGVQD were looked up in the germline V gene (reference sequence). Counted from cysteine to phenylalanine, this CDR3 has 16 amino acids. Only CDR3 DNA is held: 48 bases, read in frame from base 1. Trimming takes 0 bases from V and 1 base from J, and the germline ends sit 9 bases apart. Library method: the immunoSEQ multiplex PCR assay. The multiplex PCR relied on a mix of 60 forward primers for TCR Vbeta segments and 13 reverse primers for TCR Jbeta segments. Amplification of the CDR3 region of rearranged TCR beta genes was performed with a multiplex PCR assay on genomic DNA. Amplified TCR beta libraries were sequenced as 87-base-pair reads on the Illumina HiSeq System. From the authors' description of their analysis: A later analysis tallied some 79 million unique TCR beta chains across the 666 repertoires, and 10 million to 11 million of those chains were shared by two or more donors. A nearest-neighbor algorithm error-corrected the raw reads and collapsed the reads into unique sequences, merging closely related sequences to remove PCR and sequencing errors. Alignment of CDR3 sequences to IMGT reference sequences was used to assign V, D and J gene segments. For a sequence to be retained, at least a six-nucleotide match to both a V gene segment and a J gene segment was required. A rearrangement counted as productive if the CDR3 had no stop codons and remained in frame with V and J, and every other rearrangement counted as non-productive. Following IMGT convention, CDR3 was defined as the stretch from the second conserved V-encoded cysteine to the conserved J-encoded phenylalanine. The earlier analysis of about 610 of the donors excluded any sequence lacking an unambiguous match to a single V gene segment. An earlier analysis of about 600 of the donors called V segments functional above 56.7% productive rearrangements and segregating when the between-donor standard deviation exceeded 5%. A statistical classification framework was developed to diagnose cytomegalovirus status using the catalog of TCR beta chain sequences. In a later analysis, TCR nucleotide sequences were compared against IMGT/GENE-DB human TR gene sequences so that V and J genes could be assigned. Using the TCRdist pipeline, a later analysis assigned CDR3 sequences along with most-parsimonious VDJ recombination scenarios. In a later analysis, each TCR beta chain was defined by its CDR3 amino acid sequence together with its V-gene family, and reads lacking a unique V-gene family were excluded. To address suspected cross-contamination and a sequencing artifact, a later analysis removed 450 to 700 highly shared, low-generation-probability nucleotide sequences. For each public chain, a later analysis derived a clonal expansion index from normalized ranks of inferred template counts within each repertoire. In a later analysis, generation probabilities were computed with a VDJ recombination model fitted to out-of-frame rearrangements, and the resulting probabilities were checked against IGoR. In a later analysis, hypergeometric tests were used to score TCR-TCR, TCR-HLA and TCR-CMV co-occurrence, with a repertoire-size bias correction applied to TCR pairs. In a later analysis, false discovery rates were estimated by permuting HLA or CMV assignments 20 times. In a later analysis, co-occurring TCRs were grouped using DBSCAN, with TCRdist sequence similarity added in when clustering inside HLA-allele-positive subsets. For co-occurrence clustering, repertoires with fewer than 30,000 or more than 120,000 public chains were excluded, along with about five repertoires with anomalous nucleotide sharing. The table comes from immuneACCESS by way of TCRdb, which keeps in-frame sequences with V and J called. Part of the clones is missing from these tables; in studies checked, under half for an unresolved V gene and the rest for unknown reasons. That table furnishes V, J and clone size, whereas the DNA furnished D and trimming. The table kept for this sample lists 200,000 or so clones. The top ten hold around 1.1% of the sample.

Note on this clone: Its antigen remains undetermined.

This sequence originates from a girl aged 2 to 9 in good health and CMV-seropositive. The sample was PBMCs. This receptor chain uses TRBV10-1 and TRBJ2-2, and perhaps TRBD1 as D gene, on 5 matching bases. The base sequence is TGCGCCAGCAGTGAGTCGGGGCAATGGAACACCGGGGAGCTGTTTTTT. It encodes CASSESGQWNTGELFF.